The next 27 T cell receptor beta chains were all read from a single sample in a study of CD8+ T cells in alopecia areata. Extraction and reverse transcription of RNA yielded cDNA as the sequencing template. Profiled with immunoSEQ multiplex PCR; TCRdb holds only in-frame clones, not every one. In the table there are about 180,000 clones, about 47% of which are singletons. As for treatment: oral pan-JAK inhibitor, 5-10 mg twice daily. The sample here was CD8+ T cells sorted from blood, taken around week 54, from a patient treated with tofacitinib. The receptor source for this set is a human donor with alopecia areata.

This clone was recorded a few times. The J gene is TRBJ1-2, the V gene TRBV9; 8 bases agree with TRBD1. The CDR3 has 16 residues. The trim removed 0 bases at V and 3 bases at J, leaving 7 bases unmatched. Germline CDR1 reads SGDLS; CDR2 reads YYNGEE. This chain's CDR3 is CASSVARTGRDYGYTF. Written as DNA, the CDR3 is TGTGCCAGCAGCGTAGCCCGGACAGGGAGGGACTATGGCTACACCTTC.

This clone was counted between two and nine times. V is TRBV7-4 and J is TRBJ1-1; D gene ambiguous. The CDR3 runs 14 residues. The V gene lost 5 bases and the J gene lost 4 bases, with 14 bases spanning the gap. CDR1 and CDR2 (germline): SGHVT, SQSDAQ. The CDR3, as DNA: TGTGCCAGCAGCCCGGGGTTGTTGGGCACTGAAGCTTTCTTT. Translating it yields CASSPGLLGTEAFF.

The chain uses TRBV30 and TRBJ2-3; D is uncertain. Trimming left V 0 bases short and J 9 bases short, with 10 bases between. CDR3 length: 12 amino acids. Germline V CDR1 and CDR2: GTSNPN, SVGIG (reference sequence). The DNA for the CDR3 is TGTGCCTGGAGTGTACTTCTGGGGACGCAGTATTTT. It yields the protein CAWSVLLGTQYF.

CDR3 sequence (DNA): TGTGCCAGCCCCAGGGAAGACAGGGGTCGTGACTATGGCTACACCTTC. This translates into CASPREDRGRDYGYTF. V usage is TRBV7-9 and J usage is TRBJ1-2, with TRBD1 matching over 8 bases. Germline loops: CDR1 SEHNR, CDR2 FQNEAQ (reference sequence). The CDR3 length is 16 residues. V lost 8 bases to trimming and J lost 3 bases; unmatched junction nucleotides: 14.

V and J are TRBV10-3 and TRBJ2-3, with D unclear. Deletions cut 10 bases from V and 5 bases from J, with 10 bases between. Germline V gene data show CDR1 as ENHRY and CDR2 as SYGVKD. The CDR3 runs 11 residues. The CDR3 DNA is TGTGCCACCCAAGAGCGAGATACGCAGTATTTT. It specifies CATQERDTQYF.

This chain connects TRBV7-2 to TRBJ2-3; no clear D. The V gene lost 1 base and the J gene lost 0 bases, with 8 bases spanning the gap. This CDR3 comprises 15 residues. From germline, CDR1 is SGHTA and CDR2 FQGNSA. The CDR3 loop is CASSLGALSTDTQYF. CDR3 DNA sequence: TGTGCCAGCAGCTTAGGTGCACTCAGCACAGATACGCAGTATTTT.

This clone has just a few counts. The V gene is TRBV29-1, the J gene TRBJ2-7; D gene uncertain. Germline values: CDR1 SQVTM, CDR2 ANQGSEA. Trimming left V 0 bases short and J 3 bases short, with 9 bases between. The CDR3 runs to 13 residues. The CDR3 DNA sequence: TGCAGCGTTGAAGATCAGTCAGACTACGAGCAGTACTTC. Amino acids: CSVEDQSDYEQYF.

This clone appeared a few times. The chain couples TRBV15 to TRBJ1-1; D may be TRBD1 (6 bases). Trimming shortened V by 6 bases and J by 11 bases, and 19 bases separated the two germline ends. Looked up from germline, CDR1 is LNHNV and CDR2 is YYDKDF (reference sequence). The CDR3 length is 13 residues. The chain's CDR3 is CATRARTGQGAFF. The CDR3 region has the DNA TGTGCCACCAGGGCGCGGACCGGGCAGGGGGCTTTCTTT.

The chain links TRBV4-3 to TRBJ2-5; TRBD1 aligns across 7 bases. V trimming: 4 bases; J trimming: 1 base; junction bases outside the gene matches: 6. Germline assignment: CDR1 LGHNA and CDR2 YSLEER. The length of the CDR3 is 15 residues. The CDR3: CASSRLTGTQETQYF. The DNA for the CDR3 is TGCGCCAGCAGCCGCCTGACAGGGACCCAAGAGACCCAGTACTTC.

This rearrangement joins TRBV6-1 to TRBJ2-1; TRBD2 aligns across 13 bases. The CDR3 has 15 residues. V lost 6 bases to trimming and J lost 6 bases; unmatched junction nucleotides: 5. Germline-derived CDR1 and CDR2 are MNHNS and SASEGT. CDR3 region: CASSFTSGGANEQFF. CDR3 nucleotides: TGTGCCAGCAGCTTTACTAGCGGGGGGGCCAATGAGCAGTTCTTC.

The CDR3 sequence is CASSSTADPGDTQYF. Here the CDR3 DNA reads TGTGCCAGCAGCTCGACAGCAGACCCCGGAGATACGCAGTATTTT. V and J are TRBV11-2 and TRBJ2-3, with D possibly being TRBD1 (5 bases). With 4 bases removed from V and 5 bases from J, the gap between germline ends came to 16 bases. This CDR3 comprises 15 residues. CDR1 and CDR2 from the germline V gene are SGHAT and FQNNGV.

The chain couples TRBV27 to TRBJ2-1; no clear D. The germline gives CDR1 MNHEY, CDR2 SMNVEV (reference sequence). The CDR3 totals 12 residues. Between the trimmed V and J ends, which lost 3 bases and 8 bases, there was a span of 8 bases. The CDR3 is CASSFPGDEQFF. CDR3 in DNA: TGTGCCAGCAGTTTCCCCGGTGATGAGCAGTTCTTC.

The rearrangement links TRBV19 to TRBJ1-1; the D is unclear. CDR1 is LNHDA and CDR2 is SQIVND in the germline V gene (reference sequence). Trimming removed 7 bases at V and 5 bases at J, with 14 bases between. This CDR3 spans 13 amino acids. The CDR3 is CASMTVEGTEAFF. The DNA of the CDR3 is TGTGCCAGTATGACCGTGGAGGGAACTGAAGCTTTCTTT. The whole variable domain, filled in from reference TRBV19 and TRBJ1-1, reads DGGITQSPKYLFRKEGQNVTLSCEQNLNHDAMYWYRQDPGQGLRLIYYSQIVNDFQKGDIAEGYSVSREKKESFPLTVTSAQKNPTAFYLCASMTVEGTEAFFGQGTRLTVV.

This chain joins TRBV29-1 and TRBJ2-3; 7 bases match TRBD1. V trimming: 7 bases; J trimming: 0 bases; junction bases outside the gene matches: 4. The germline CDR1 and CDR2 sequences are SQVTM and ANQGSEA. This CDR3 region has 13 residues. The CDR3 bases are TGCAGCGCCGGACAGGCGAGCACAGATACGCAGTATTTT. Its translation is CSAGQASTDTQYF.

This clone came up a few times. The rearrangement links TRBV5-6 to TRBJ2-5, with a possible D match to TRBD2 (6 bases). The CDR3 has 13 amino acids. Germline V gene sequence: CDR1 SGHDT, CDR2 YYEEEE. Trimming removed 4 bases from V and 6 bases from J, with 13 bases in between. DNA for the CDR3: TGTGCCAGCAGCGTGCGGGGTGCGCAGACCCAGTACTTC. Its translation: CASSVRGAQTQYF.

The J gene is TRBJ1-6, the V gene TRBV9; D perhaps matches TRBD1 (6 bases). The CDR3 is made up of 16 amino acids. CDR1 SGDLS and CDR2 YYNGEE come from the germline V gene. V was clipped by 0 bases and J by 7 bases, with 14 bases between them. CDR3 amino acids: CASSVAGTGANSPLHF. As DNA, the CDR3 is TGTGCCAGCAGCGTAGCCGGTACGGGGGCCAATTCACCCCTCCACTTT.

This clone was counted only a few times. The chain recombines TRBV7-2 with TRBJ2-5; 10 bases align to TRBD1. Germline CDR1 is SGHTA and CDR2 is FQGNSA. Unmatched junction bases numbered 12, after V lost 7 bases and J lost 7 bases. There are 15 residues in the CDR3. The DNA of the CDR3 is TGTGCCAGCACCCCCGACAGGGGGCAAGTGAGGACCCAGTACTTC. Translating it yields CASTPDRGQVRTQYF.

This clone was observed a few times. V is TRBV19 and J is TRBJ2-5, with 9 positions matching TRBD2. V lost 4 bases to trimming and J lost 5 bases; unmatched junction nucleotides: 11. The CDR3 loop spans 16 amino acids. Germline CDR1 is LNHDA and CDR2 is SQIVND (reference sequence). As DNA, the CDR3 is TGTGCCAGTAGTACATTTGCTAGCGGGGAGGGGGAGACCCAGTACTTC. As protein: CASSTFASGEGETQYF.

The J gene is TRBJ2-5, the V gene TRBV10-3; D uncertain. V shed 10 bases and J shed 5 bases, with 11 bases lying between them. From germline, CDR1 is ENHRY and CDR2 SYGVKD. The CDR3 runs 11 residues. The CDR3: CATAVGETQYF. The CDR3 DNA reads TGTGCCACCGCCGTGGGTGAGACCCAGTACTTC.

About this clone itself: Different DNA sequences within this sample yield the same CDR3. V and J are TRBV30 and TRBJ1-1; D is possibly TRBD1 (5 bases). In germline, CDR1 is GTSNPN, CDR2 SVGIG (reference sequence). Trimming pared 0 bases from V and 5 bases from J, leaving 10 bases between. The CDR3 contains 13 residues. The CDR3 DNA follows: TGTGCCTGGAGTGTGGGGGGAAATACTGAAGCTTTCTTT. This codes for CAWSVGGNTEAFF. Full variable domain (outside the CDR3, taken from reference TRBV30 and TRBJ1-1): SQTIHQWPATLVQPVGSPLSLECTVEGTSNPNLYWYRQAAGRGLQLLFYSVGIGQISSEVPQNLSASRPQDRQFILSSKKLLLSDSGFYLCAWSVGGNTEAFFGQGTRLTVV.

This chain uses TRBV6-5 with TRBJ2-5; 8 bases align to TRBD1. The CDR3 is 13 amino acids. J gave up 2 bases and V 5 bases, and 1 base lay outside the gene matches. CDR1 is MNHEY, CDR2 SVGAGI, per germline. CDR3 coding DNA: TGTGCCAGCAGTCGGACAGGGCAAGAGACCCAGTACTTC. Residues: CASSRTGQETQYF.

This clone showed up just a few times. The V and J genes are TRBV30 and TRBJ1-1; possible D gene TRBD1, 6 bases. The germline gives CDR1 GTSNPN, CDR2 SVGIG (reference sequence). This CDR3 is built from 13 residues. V shed 5 bases and J shed 7 bases, with 17 bases lying between them. The CDR3 loop reads CAWDMGMDSEAFF. The CDR3 region has the DNA TGTGCCTGGGACATGGGAATGGACAGTGAAGCTTTCTTT.

The genes are TRBV12-5 and TRBJ2-5, with D possibly called TRBD1 or TRBD2 (5 bases each). Germline CDR1 reads LGHNT; CDR2 reads FRNRAP. V lost 6 bases and J lost 1, with 12 bases in between. The length of the CDR3 is 14 residues. The CDR3 is CASGTPGLQETQYF. In DNA form, the CDR3 reads TGTGCTAGTGGCACCCCGGGGCTCCAAGAGACCCAGTACTTC.

The rearrangement joins TRBV30 to TRBJ2-7, with 8 bases lining up with TRBD1. Losses at the gene ends were 5 bases for V and 3 bases for J; bases not matched to a gene: 6. This CDR3 region has 13 residues. CDR1 and CDR2 (germline): GTSNPN, SVGIG (reference sequence). This CDR3 reads CAWGDTGGYEQYF. In nucleotides, the CDR3 is TGTGCCTGGGGAGATACAGGGGGCTACGAGCAGTACTTC. Filled out from reference TRBV30 and TRBJ2-7, the complete variable domain reads SQTIHQWPATLVQPVGSPLSLECTVEGTSNPNLYWYRQAAGRGLQLLFYSVGIGQISSEVPQNLSASRPQDRQFILSSKKLLLSDSGFYLCAWGDTGGYEQYFGPGTRLTVT.

The chain recombines TRBV6-5 with TRBJ2-7; 8 bases are shared with TRBD1. The CDR3 has 13 amino acids. V lost 5 bases and J lost 6; bases outside the gene matches: 6. The germline gives CDR1 MNHEY, CDR2 SVGAGI. The CDR3 DNA sequence: TGTGCCAGCAGTCCCCCGACAGGGGCCGAGCAGTACTTC. Amino acids: CASSPPTGAEQYF.

The chain has TRBV9 and TRBJ2-7, with 8 bases aligning to TRBD2. The CDR3 sequence is 15 residues long. The V and J ends lost 0 bases and 3 bases, in that order; junction bases with no gene match: 5. The germline gives CDR1 SGDLS, CDR2 YYNGEE. The CDR3 loop is CASSVGGSGNYEQYF. CDR3 nucleotides: TGTGCCAGCAGCGTAGGAGGTAGCGGGAACTACGAGCAGTACTTC.

This clone was observed a handful of times. The chain employs TRBV5-1 and TRBJ1-6, with TRBD1 as a possible D gene (5 bases). Germline V CDR1 and CDR2: SGHRS, YFSETQ. Trimming took 4 bases from V and 9 from J, leaving 14 bases between them. The CDR3 is 14 amino acids. This chain's CDR3 is CASSPGGASSPLHF. The DNA for the CDR3 is TGCGCCAGCAGCCCGGGTGGGGCTAGTTCACCCCTCCACTTT.